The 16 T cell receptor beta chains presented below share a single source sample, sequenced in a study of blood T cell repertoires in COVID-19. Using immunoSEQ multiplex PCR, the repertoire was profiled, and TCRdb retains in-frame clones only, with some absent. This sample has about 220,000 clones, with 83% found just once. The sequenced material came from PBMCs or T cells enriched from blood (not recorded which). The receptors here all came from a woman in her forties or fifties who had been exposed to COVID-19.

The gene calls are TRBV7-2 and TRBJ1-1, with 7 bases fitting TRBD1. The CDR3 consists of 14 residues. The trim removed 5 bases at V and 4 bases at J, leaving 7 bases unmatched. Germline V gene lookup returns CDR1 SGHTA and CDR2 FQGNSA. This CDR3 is CASSTQQGSTEAFF. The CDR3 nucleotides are TGTGCCAGCAGCACCCAACAGGGGAGCACTGAAGCTTTCTTT.

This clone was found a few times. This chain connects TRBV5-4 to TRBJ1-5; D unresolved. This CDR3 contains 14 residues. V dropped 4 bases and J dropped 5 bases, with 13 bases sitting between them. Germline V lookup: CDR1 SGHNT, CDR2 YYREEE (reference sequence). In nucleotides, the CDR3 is TGTGCCAGCAGCATAAGCCCCGGGGATCAGCCCCAGCATTTT. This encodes CASSISPGDQPQHF.

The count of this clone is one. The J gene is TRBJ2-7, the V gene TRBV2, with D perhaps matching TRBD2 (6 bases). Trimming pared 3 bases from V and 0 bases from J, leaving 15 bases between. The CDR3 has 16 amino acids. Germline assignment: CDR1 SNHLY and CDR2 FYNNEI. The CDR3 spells CASSDYTGLSSYEQYF. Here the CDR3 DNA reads TGTGCCAGCAGTGACTACACGGGACTGAGCTCCTACGAGCAGTACTTC.

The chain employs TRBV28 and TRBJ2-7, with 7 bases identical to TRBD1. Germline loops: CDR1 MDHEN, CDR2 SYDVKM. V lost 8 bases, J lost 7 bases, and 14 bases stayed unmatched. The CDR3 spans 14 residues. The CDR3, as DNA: TGTGCCAGCTCTCTTTCGGGACAGCTTTCAGAGCAGTACTTC. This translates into CASSLSGQLSEQYF.

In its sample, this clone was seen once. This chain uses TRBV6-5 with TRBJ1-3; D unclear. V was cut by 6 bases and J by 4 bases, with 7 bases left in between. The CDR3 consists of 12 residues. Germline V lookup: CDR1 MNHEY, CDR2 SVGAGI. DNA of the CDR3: TGTGCCAGCAGCTCACAGGGAAACACCATATATTTT. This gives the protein CASSSQGNTIYF.

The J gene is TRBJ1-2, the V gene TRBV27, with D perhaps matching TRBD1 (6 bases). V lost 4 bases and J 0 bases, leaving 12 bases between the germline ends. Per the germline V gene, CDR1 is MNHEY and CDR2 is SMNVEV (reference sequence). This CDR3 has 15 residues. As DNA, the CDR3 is TGTGCCAGCAGTTCCGGGACAACTTCTAACTATGGCTACACCTTC. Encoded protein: CASSSGTTSNYGYTF.

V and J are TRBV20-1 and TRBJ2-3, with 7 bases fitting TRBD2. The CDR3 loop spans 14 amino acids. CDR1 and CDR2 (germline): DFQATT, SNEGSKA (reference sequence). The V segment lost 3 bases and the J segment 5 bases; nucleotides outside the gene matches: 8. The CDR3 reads CSASLGGILDTQYF. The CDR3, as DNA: TGCAGTGCTAGTCTGGGGGGGATTTTAGATACGCAGTATTTT.

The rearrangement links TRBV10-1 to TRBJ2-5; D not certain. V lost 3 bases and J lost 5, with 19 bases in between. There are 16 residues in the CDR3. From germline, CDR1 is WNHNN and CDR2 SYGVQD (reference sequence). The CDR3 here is CASSETTGVSRETQYF. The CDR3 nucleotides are TGCGCCAGCAGTGAAACGACCGGAGTATCAAGGGAGACCCAGTACTTC.

The CDR3 reads CASSDLTGPNYGYTF. The CDR3 DNA reads as TGTGCCAGCAGTGACTTGACAGGCCCTAACTATGGCTACACCTTC. The V call is TRBV2, the J call TRBJ1-2; TRBD1 is a possible D gene (6 bases). The CDR3 covers 15 residues. The germline V gene encodes CDR1 SNHLY and CDR2 FYNNEI. Trimming cost V 3 bases and J 0 bases, with 11 bases left between them.

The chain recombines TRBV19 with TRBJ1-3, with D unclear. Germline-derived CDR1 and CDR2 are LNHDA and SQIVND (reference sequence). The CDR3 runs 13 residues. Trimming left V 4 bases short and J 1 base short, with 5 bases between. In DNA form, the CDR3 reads TGTGCCAGTAGTAAACTGTCTGGAAACACCATATATTTT. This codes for CASSKLSGNTIYF. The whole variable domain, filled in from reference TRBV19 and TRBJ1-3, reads DGGITQSPKYLFRKEGQNVTLSCEQNLNHDAMYWYRQDPGQGLRLIYYSQIVNDFQKGDIAEGYSVSREKKESFPLTVTSAQKNPTAFYLCASSKLSGNTIYFGEGSWLTVV.

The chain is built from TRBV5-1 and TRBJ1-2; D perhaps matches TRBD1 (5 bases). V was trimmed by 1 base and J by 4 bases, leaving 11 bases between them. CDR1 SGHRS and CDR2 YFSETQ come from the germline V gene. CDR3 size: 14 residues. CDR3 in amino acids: CASSLYGASYGYTF. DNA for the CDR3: TGCGCCAGCAGCTTGTATGGGGCAAGCTATGGCTACACCTTC.

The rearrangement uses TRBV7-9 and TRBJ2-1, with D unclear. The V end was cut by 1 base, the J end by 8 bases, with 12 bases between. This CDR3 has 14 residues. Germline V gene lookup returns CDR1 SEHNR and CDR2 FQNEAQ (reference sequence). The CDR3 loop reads CASSLVVVRDEQFF. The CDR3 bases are TGTGCCAGCAGCTTAGTAGTTGTACGGGATGAGCAGTTCTTC.

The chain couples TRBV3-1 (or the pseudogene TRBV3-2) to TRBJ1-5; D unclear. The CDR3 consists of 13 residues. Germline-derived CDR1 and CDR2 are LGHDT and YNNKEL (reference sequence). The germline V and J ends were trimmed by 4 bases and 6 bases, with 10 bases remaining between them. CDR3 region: CASSLAGSQPQHF. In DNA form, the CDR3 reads TGTGCCAGCAGCCTCGCGGGTAGTCAGCCCCAGCATTTT.

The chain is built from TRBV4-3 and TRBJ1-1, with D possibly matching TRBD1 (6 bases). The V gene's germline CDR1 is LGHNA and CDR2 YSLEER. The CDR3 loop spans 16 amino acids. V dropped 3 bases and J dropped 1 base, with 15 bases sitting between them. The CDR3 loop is CASSQLRDTGNTEAFF. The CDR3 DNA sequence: TGCGCCAGCAGCCAGCTCCGGGACACAGGGAACACTGAAGCTTTCTTT.

CDR3 protein: CASSFTEGQPQHF. The CDR3 nucleotides read TGTGCCAGCAGTTTTACGGAGGGACAGCCCCAGCATTTT. This chain connects TRBV27 to TRBJ1-5; no definite D call. V dropped 3 bases and J dropped 7 bases, with 10 bases sitting between them. Germline V gives CDR1 MNHEY, CDR2 SMNVEV (reference sequence). The CDR3 totals 13 residues.

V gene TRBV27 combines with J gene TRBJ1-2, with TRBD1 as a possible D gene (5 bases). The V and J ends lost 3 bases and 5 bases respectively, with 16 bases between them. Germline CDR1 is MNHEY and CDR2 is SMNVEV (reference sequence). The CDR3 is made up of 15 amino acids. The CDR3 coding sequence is TGTGCCAGCAGTTTCCAGTCCGAGGGGAGGTATGGCTACACCTTC. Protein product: CASSFQSEGRYGYTF.